This T cell receptor beta chain was profiled in a study of identical twins (dated by TCRdb to about 2016). In the study overall: To test whether fetal clonotypes persist, this study deep-sequenced TCR alpha and beta repertoires from monozygotic twins, from unrelated adults of various ages, and from cord blood. Replicate twin experiments were performed at different times using different library preparation protocols to rule out contamination. Paper-wide results and their limitations: Because the same donors could not be followed over many years, conclusions were based on cross-sectional statistical analysis. In beta out-of-frame sequences, excess twin sharing was weaker, because having fewer shared sequences lowered the signal-to-noise ratio. Invariant T cells such as MAIT and iNKT could partly confound zero-insertion analyses, though diverse VJ usage argued against this for most clonotypes. In monozygotic twins, out-of-frame TCR alpha sharing was systematically underestimated by recombination models, although the models agreed with sharing between unrelated individuals. Out-of-frame TCR alpha sequences shared between twins showed an excess of low generation-probability sequences compared with coincidental sharing between unrelated individuals. Abundant cord blood beta clonotypes had fewer insertions, young adult naive repertoires showed a similar but weaker trend, and memory repertoires showed no such trend.

The CDR3 starts with the cysteine, ends with the phenylalanine, and has 16 residues. This entry keeps only the CDR3 DNA: 48 bases, framed from base 1. Taken from the germline V gene, the CDR1 and CDR2 loops are ENHRY and SYGVKD. The V end loses 6 bases and the J end loses 3 bases, and a stretch of 19 bases separates them. Library construction relied on 5' RACE. Sequencing relied on an Illumina HiSeq 2000. A universal primer binding site was introduced by template switching, and a unique molecular identifier was present in the final cDNA, enabling accurate counting of TCR cDNA molecules. First-strand cDNA for TCR alpha and beta chains was synthesized from specific primers in the conserved constant-segment region. To control for contamination, every cDNA library carried two barcodes: a SMART-Mk sample barcode plus Illumina barcodes. TruSeq adapter sequences along with Illumina sample barcodes were introduced in two successive PCR steps. The TCR alpha and beta cDNA libraries were sequenced on the Illumina HiSeq platform using custom primers. In the authors' own workflow: Raw reads were processed with MiGEC to extract unique molecular identifiers, and MiXCR was used to determine CDR3 positions. For each individual, recombination models were inferred using an EM algorithm with the repgenHMM and IGoR tools. Shared clonotypes were analyzed with the tcR package in R, and sharing was normalized by the product of cloneset sizes. To study raw recombination without the effects of thymic and clonal selection, out-of-frame nonproductive sequences were analyzed. TCRdb trimmed public reads at Q25 via fastp, called clones via MiXCR and kept in-frame beta chains. Rows matching on CDR3 protein sequence are summarized as one entry with the most common DNA and genes. The V and J calls follow TCRdb's processing rather than the paper's. Within this sample are 1.5 million to 2 million distinct CDR3 sequences, with under 35% of them counted one time only. The ten largest clonotypes hold about 0.25% of the sample.

Only healthy Caucasian donors were included. To note about this clonotype: Its antigen remains undetermined. No much larger clone is present one base from it, and per-base qualities are unavailable.

The chain links TRBV10-3 with TRBJ2-3; the D gene is unclear. Sample: cord blood. This TCR came from a newborn girl in good health. CDR3 protein: CAIRDTEVGTTDTQYF. The DNA sequence is as follows: TGTGCCATCAGGGATACCGAAGTGGGAACGACAGATACGCAGTATTTT.